This T cell receptor (beta chain) was recorded in a study of shared clonotypes between healthy human individuals. The count of this clone is one. Some clones are missing from TCRdb's copy, which holds only in-frame ones; the method was immunoSEQ multiplex PCR. This sample carries approximately 2.3 million clones, over 90% of them seen once, and the ten largest clones take 0.39%. The CDR3 sequence is 14 residues long. The germline CDR1 and CDR2 sequences are SEHNR and FQNEAQ (reference sequence). The V end lost 5 bases, the J end lost 3 bases, and 13 bases lay between the germline ends. The chain employs TRBV7-9 and TRBJ1-1, with D uncertain. The sequenced material came from naive CD4+ T cells from PBMCs. The subset is: CD45RA+ positively selected. This receptor was obtained from a man younger than 35 in good health. Some clones in this sample may be carry-over from other donors' samples. The CDR3 spells CASSPRAVDTEAFF. The CDR3 coding sequence is TGTGCCAGCAGCCCTAGAGCGGTGGACACTGAAGCTTTCTTT.